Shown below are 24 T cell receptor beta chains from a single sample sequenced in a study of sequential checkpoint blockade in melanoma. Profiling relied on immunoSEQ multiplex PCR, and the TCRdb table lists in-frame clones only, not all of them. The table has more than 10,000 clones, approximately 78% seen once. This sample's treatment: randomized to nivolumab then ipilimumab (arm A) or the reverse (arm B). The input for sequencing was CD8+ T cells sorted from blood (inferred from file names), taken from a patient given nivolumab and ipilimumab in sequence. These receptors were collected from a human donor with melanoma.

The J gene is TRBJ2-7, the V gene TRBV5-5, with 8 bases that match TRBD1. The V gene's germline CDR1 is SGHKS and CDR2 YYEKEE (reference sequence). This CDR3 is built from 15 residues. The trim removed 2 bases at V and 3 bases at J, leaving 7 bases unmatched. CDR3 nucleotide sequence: TGTGCCAGCAGCTTTGGACAGGGTTGGCACTACGAGCAGTACTTC. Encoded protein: CASSFGQGWHYEQYF.

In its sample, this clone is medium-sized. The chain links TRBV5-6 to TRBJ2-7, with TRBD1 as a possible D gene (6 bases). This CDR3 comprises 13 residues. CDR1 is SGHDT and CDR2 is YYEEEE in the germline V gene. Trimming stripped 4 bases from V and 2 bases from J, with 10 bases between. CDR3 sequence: CASSDGQTYEQYF. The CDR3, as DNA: TGTGCCAGCAGCGACGGACAGACCTACGAGCAGTACTTC.

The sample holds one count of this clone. CDR3 loop: CASSHFGLAGPPYNEQFF. CDR3 sequence (DNA): TGCGCCAGCAGCCACTTCGGCCTAGCGGGACCCCCCTACAATGAGCAGTTCTTC. The chain uses TRBV4-3 and TRBJ2-1; 9 positions agree with TRBD2. J gave up 2 bases and V 3 bases, and 11 bases lay outside the gene matches. Germline-derived CDR1 and CDR2 are LGHNA and YSLEER. CDR3 length equals 18 residues.

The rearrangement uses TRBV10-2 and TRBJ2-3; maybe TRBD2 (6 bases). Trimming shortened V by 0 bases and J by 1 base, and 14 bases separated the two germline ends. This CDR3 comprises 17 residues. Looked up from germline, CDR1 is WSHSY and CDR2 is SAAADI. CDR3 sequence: CASSESGRLVGTDTQYF. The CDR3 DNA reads TGCGCCAGCAGTGAGTCGGGCCGACTAGTAGGCACAGATACGCAGTATTTT.

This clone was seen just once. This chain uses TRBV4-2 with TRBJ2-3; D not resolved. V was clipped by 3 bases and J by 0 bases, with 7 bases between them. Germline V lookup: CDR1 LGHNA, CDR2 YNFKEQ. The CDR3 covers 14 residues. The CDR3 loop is CASSQGLSTDTQYF. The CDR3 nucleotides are TGTGCCAGCAGCCAGGGCTTAAGCACAGATACGCAGTATTTT.

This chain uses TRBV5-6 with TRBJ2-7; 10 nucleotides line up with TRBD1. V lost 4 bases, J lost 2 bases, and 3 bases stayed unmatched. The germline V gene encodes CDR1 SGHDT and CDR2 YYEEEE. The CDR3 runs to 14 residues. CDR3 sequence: CASSGDRGPYEQYF. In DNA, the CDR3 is TGTGCCAGCAGCGGGGACAGGGGCCCCTACGAGCAGTACTTC.

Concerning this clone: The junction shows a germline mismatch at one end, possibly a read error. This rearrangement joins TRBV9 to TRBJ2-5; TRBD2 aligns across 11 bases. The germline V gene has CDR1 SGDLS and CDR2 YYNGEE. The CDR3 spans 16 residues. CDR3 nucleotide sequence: TGTGTCAGCAGCGCCCCTAGCGGGAGGAGGGAAGAGACCCAGTACTTC. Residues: CVSSAPSGRREETQYF.

The CDR3 sequence: CASSLGPGYNSPLHF. As DNA, the CDR3 is TGTGCCAGCAGCTTGGGTCCGGGTTATAATTCACCCCTCCACTTT. The rearrangement uses TRBV5-6 and TRBJ1-6; D unclear. Germline CDR1 is SGHDT and CDR2 is YYEEEE. The CDR3 is made up of 15 amino acids. The V and J ends lost 0 bases and 4 bases respectively, with 8 bases between them. The complete variable domain, with remaining parts taken from reference TRBV5-6 and TRBJ1-6, reads DAGVTQSPTHLIKTRGQQVTLRCSPKSGHDTVSWYQQALGQGPQFIFQYYEEEERQRGNFPDRFSGHQFPNYSSELNVNALLLGDSALYLCASSLGPGYNSPLHFGNGTRLTVT.

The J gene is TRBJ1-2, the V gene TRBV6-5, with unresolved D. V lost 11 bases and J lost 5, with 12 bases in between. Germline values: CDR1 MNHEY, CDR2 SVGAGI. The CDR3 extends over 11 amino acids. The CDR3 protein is CAATAGYGYTF. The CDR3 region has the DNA TGTGCCGCAACGGCGGGGTATGGCTACACCTTC.

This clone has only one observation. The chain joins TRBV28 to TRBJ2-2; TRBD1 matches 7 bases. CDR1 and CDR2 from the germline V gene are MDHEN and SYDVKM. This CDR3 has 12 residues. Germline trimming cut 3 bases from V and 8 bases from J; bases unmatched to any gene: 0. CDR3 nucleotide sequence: TGTGCCAGCAGTTTCAGGGGGGGGGAGCTGTTTTTT. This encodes CASSFRGGELFF.

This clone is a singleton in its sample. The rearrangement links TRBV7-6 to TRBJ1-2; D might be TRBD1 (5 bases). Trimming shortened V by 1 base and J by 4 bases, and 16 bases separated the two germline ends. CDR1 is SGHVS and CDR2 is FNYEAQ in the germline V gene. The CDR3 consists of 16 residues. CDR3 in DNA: TGTGCCAGCAGCTTAGGGAGACAGCCCGGTGGCTATGGCTACACCTTC. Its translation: CASSLGRQPGGYGYTF.

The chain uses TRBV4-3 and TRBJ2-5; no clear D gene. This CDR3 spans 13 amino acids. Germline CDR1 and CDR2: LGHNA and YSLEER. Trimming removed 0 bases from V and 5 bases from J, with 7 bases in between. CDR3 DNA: TGCGCCAGCAGCCAAGAGCCCGGGGAGACCCAGTACTTC. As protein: CASSQEPGETQYF.

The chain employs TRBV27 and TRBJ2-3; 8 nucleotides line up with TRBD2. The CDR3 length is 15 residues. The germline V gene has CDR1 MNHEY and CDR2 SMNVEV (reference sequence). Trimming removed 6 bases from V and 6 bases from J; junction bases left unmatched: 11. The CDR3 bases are TGTGCCAGCAGCCCCGTTTATGGCGGGAGGGATACGCAGTATTTT. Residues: CASSPVYGGRDTQYF.

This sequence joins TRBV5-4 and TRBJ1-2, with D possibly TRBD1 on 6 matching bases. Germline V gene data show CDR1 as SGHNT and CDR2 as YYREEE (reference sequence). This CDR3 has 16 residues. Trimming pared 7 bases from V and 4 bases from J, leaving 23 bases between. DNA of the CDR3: TGTGCCAGCGGGACATGCGTACCAGGAAAGATCTATGGCTACACCTTC. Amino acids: CASGTCVPGKIYGYTF.

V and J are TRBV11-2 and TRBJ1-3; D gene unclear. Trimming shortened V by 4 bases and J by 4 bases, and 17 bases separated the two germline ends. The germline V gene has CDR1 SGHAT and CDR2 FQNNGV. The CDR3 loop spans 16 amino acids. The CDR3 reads CASSWEIPLKGNTIYF. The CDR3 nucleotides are TGTGCCAGCAGCTGGGAGATACCACTTAAAGGAAACACCATATATTTT.

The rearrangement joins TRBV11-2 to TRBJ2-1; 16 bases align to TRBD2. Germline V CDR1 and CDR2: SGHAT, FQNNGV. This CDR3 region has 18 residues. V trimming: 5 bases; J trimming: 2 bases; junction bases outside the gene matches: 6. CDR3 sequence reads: CASSQGLAGGPTYNEQFF. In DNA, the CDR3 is TGTGCCAGCAGCCAGGGACTAGCGGGGGGGCCGACCTACAATGAGCAGTTCTTC.

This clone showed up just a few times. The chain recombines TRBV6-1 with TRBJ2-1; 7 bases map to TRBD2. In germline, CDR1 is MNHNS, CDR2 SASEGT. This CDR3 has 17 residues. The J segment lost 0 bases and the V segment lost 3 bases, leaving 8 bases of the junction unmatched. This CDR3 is CASSELWGGSSYNEQFF. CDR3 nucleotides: TGTGCCAGCAGTGAGCTCTGGGGGGGGAGCTCCTACAATGAGCAGTTCTTC.

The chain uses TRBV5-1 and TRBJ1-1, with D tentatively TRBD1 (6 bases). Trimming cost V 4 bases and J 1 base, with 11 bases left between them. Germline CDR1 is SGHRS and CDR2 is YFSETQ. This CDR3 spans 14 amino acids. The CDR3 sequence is CASSGWGPNTEAFF. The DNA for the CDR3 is TGCGCCAGCAGCGGTTGGGGGCCGAACACTGAAGCTTTCTTT.

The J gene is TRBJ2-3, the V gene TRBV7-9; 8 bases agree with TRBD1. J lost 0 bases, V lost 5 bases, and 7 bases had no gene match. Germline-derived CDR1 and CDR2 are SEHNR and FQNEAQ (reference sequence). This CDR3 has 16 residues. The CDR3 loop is CASSRSGTGSTDTQYF. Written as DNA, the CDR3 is TGTGCCAGCAGCCGCTCCGGGACAGGTAGCACAGATACGCAGTATTTT.

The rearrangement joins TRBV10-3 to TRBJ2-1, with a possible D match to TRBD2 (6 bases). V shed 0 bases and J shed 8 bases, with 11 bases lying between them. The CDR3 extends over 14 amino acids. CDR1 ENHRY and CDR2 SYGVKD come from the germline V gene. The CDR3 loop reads CAISESLASDEQFF. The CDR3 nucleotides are TGTGCCATCAGTGAGTCACTAGCAAGCGATGAGCAGTTCTTC.

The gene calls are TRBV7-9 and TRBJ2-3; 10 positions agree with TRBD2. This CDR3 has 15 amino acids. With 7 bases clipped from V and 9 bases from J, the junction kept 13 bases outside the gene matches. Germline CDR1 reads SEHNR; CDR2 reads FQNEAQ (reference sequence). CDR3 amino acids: CASNHLSSGSSTQYF. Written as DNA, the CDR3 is TGTGCCAGCAACCACCTCTCTAGCGGGAGTTCGACGCAGTATTTT. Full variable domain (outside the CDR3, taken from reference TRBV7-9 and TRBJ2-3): DTGVSQNPRHKITKRGQNVTFRCDPISEHNRLYWYRQTLGQGPEFLTYFQNEAQLEKSRLLSDRFSAERPKGSFSTLEIQRTEQGDSAMYLCASNHLSSGSSTQYFGPGTRLTVL.

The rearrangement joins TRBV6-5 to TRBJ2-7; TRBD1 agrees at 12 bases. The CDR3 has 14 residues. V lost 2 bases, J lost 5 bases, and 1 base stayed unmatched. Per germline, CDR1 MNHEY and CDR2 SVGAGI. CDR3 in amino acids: CASSYRDRGHEQYF. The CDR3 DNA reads TGTGCCAGCAGTTACCGGGACAGGGGGCACGAGCAGTACTTC.

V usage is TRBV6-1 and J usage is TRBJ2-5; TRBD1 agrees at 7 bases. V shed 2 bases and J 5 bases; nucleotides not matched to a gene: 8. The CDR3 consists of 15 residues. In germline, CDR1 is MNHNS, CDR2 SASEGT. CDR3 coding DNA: TGTGCCAGCAGTGAATCTAGATCCAGGGGGGAGACCCAGTACTTC. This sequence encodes CASSESRSRGETQYF.

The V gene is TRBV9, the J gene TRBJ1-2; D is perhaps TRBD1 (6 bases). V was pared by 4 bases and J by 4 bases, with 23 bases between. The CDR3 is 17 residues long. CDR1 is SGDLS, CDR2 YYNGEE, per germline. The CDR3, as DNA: TGTGCCAGCAGCTCAGGAAGAGGGGAGGGGGTCATCTATGGCTACACCTTC. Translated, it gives CASSSGRGEGVIYGYTF.